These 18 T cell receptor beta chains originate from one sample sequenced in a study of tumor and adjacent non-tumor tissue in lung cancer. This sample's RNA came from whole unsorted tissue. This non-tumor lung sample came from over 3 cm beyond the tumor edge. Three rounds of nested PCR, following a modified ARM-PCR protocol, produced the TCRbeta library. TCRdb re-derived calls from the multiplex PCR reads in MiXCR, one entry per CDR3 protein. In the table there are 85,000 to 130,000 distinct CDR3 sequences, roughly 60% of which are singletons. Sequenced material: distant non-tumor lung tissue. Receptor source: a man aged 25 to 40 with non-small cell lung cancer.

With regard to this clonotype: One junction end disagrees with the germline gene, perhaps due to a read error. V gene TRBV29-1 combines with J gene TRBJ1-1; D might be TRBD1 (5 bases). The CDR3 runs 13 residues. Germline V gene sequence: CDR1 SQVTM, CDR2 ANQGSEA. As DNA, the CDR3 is TGCAGCGCCATGACAGATCCGAACACTGAAGCATTCTTT. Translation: CSAMTDPNTEAFF.

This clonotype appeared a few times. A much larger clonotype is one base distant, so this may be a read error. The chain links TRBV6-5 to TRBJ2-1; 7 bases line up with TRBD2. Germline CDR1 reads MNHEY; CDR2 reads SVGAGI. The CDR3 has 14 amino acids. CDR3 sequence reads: CVSSYGPGGDEQFF. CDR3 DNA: TGTGTCAGCAGTTACGGCCCGGGAGGCGATGAGCAGTTCTTC.

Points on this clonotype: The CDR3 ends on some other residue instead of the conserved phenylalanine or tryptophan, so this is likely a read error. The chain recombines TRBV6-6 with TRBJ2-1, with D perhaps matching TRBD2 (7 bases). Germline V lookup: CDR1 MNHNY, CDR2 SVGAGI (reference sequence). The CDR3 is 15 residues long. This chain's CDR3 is CASSRRGAGNNEQFL. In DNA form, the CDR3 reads TGTGCTAGCAGTCGACGGGGGGCAGGTAACAATGAGCAGTTCCTC.

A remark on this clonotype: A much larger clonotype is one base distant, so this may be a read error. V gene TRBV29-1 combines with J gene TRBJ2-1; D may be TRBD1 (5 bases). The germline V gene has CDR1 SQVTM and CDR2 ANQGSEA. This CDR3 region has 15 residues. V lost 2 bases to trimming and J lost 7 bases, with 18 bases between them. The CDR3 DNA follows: TGCAGCGTTGAATCCCAGGGAAGGCCAGGGAATGAGCAGTTCTTC. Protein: CSVESQGRPGNEQFF.

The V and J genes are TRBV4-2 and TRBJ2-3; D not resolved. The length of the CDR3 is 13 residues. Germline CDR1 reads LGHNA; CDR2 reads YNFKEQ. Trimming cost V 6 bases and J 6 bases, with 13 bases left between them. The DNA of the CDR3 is TGTGCCAGCAGTACCCTCCGCGCGGATACGCAGTATTTT. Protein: CASSTLRADTQYF.

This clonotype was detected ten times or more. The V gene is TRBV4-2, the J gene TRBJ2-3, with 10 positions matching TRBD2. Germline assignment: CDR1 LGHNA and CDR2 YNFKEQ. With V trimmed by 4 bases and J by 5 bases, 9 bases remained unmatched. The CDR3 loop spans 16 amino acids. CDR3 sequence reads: CASSPRAGGRGDTQYF. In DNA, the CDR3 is TGTGCCAGCAGCCCACGAGCGGGGGGGCGGGGAGATACGCAGTATTTT.

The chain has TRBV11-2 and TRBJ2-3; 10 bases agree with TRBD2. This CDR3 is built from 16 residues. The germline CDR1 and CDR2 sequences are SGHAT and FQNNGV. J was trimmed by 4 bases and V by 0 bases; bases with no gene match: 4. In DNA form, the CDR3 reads TGTGCCAGCAGCTTAGAGGCTAGCGGGAGTTCAGATACGCAGTATTTT. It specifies CASSLEASGSSDTQYF.

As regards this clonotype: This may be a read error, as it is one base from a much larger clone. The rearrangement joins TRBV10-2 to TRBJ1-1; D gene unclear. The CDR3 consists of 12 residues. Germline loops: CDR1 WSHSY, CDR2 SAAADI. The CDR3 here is CASSESIPEVFF. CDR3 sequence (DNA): TGCGCCAGCAGTGAGTCGATCCCTGAAGTTTTCTTT.

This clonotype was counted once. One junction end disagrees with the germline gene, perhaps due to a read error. The CDR3: CASMRGRQYNGQFF. DNA for the CDR3: TGTGCCAGCATGAGGGGGAGACAATACAATGGGCAGTTCTTC. J is TRBJ2-1 and V is TRBV12-3 or TRBV12-4; TRBD1 might be the D (6 bases). The length of the CDR3 is 14 residues.

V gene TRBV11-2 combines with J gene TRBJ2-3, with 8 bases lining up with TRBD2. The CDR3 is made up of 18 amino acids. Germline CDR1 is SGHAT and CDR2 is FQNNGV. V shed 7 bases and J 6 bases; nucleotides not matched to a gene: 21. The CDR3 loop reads CASISPAGGVGPTDTQYF. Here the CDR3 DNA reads TGTGCCAGCATCTCCCCGGCGGGGGGAGTGGGGCCCACGGATACGCAGTATTTT. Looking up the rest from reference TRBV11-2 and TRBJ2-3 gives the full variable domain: EAGVAQSPRYKIIEKRQSVAFWCNPISGHATLYWYQQILGQGPKLLIQFQNNGVVDDSQLPKDRFSAERLKGVDSTLKIQPAKLEDSAVYLCASISPAGGVGPTDTQYFGPGTRLTVL.

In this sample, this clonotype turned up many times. The DNA for the CDR3 is TGTGCCAGCAGTCCGGACTCGACAGGGTTTCACGGGGAGCTGTTTTTT. Translation: CASSPDSTGFHGELFF. The V gene is TRBV12-3 or TRBV12-4, the J gene TRBJ2-2, with TRBD1 identical over 7 bases. The CDR3 runs to 16 residues. J lost 7 bases, V lost 5 bases, and 13 bases had no gene match.

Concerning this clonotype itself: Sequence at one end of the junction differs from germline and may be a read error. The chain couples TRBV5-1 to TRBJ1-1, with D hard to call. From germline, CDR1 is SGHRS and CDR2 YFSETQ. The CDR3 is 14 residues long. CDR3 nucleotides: TGCGCCAGCAGCCGGGTCCCGGAGAACACTGAAGCTTTATTT. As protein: CASSRVPENTEALF.

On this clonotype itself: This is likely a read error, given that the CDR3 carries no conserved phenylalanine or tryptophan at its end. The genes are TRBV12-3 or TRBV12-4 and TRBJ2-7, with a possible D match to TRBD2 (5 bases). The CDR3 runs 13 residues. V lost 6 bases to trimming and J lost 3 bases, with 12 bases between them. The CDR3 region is CASSFGGYYEQYS. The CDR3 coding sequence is TGTGCCAGCAGCTTCGGCGGGTACTACGAGCAGTACTCC.

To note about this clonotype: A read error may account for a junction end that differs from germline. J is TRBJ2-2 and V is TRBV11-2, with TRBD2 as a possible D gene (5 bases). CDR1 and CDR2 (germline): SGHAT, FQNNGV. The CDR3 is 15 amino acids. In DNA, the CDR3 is TGTGCCAGCAGCTTACGCAGGATGAACACCGGGGAGATGTTTTTT. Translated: CASSLRRMNTGEMFF.

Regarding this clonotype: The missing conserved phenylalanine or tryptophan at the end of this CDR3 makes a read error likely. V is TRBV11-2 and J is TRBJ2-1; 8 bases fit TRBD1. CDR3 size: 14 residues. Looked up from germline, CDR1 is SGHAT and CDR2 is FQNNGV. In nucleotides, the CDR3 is TGTGCCAGTAGCTTAGACAGGGGCTACAATGAGCAGTTCTCC. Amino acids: CASSLDRGYNEQFS.

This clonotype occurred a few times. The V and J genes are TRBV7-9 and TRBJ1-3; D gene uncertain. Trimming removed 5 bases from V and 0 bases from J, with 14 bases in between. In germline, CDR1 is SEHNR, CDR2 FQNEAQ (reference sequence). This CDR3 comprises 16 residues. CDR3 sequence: CASSRERTVSGNTIYF. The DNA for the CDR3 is TGTGCCAGCAGCCGCGAACGTACAGTCTCTGGAAACACCATATATTTT.

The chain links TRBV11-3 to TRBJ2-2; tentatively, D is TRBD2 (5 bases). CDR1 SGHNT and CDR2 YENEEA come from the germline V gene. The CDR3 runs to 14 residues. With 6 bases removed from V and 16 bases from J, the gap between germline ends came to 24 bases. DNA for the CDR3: TGTGCCAGCAGTTTGAAGGGCTACACCGGGAAGCAGTTTTTT. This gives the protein CASSLKGYTGKQFF.

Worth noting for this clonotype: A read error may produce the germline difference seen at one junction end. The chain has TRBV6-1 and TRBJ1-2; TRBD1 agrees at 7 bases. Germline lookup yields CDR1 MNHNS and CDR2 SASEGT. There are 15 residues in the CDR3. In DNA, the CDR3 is TGTGCCAACAGTGCCGGGACAGCAAACTCAAATGGCTACGCCTTC. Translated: CANSAGTANSNGYAF.